This entry describes one T cell receptor beta chain. The sample originates from a study of shared clonotypes between healthy human individuals. V was pared by 0 bases and J by 2 bases, with 4 bases of the junction left unmatched. This CDR3 contains 16 residues. Per germline, CDR1 WNHNN and CDR2 SYGVQD (reference sequence). The table came from immunoSEQ multiplex PCR; TCRdb's copy has only in-frame clones and leaves some out. This repertoire shows millions of clones, around 90% found once; its top ten account for roughly 0.13%. Every donor was a Caucasian adult from Nashville, Tennessee. The chain recombines TRBV10-1 with TRBJ2-3, with 8 bases lining up with TRBD2. Specimen: naive CD4+ T cells sorted from blood. Subset: CD45RA+ positively selected. The TCR comes from a man between 18 and 29 years old in good health. CDR3 loop: CASSESIAGNTDTQYF. DNA of the CDR3: TGCGCCAGCAGTGAGTCGATAGCGGGGAACACAGATACGCAGTATTTT.